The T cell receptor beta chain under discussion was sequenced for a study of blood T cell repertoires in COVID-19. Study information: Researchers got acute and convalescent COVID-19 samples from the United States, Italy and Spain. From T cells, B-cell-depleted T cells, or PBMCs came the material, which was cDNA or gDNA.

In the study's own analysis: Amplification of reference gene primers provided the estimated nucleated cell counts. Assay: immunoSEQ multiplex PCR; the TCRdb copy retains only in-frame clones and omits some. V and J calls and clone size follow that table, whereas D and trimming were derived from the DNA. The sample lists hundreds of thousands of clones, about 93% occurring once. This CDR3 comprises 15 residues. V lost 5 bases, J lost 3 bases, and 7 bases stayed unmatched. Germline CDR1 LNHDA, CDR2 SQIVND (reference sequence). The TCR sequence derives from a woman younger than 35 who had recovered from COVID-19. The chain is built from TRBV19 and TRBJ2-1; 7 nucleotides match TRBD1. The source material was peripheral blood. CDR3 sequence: CASSDQQGNYNEQFF. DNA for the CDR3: TGTGCCAGTAGTGACCAACAGGGGAACTACAATGAGCAGTTCTTC.